Listed below are T cell receptor beta chains from one sample, sequenced in a study of blood T cell repertoires in COVID-19. Sequencing was performed with immunoSEQ multiplex PCR; in TCRdb, only in-frame clones are kept and a portion is missing. The table has about 99,000 clones, 70% to 80% seen once; the top ten hold approximately 18%. The sample comprised peripheral blood. All receptors come from an elderly woman with active or convalescent COVID-19. Both conserved end residues are part of each CDR3. A D gene is named only where the DNA matches it firmly. The size entry is marked missing in some rows and otherwise reads once, few, many or a size class.

cdr3_nt cdr3_aa cdr3_length j_call v_call clone_size d_call
TGTGCCAGCAGCGTAGGTAGCGGGGGATACAATGAGCAGTTCTTC CASSVGSGGYNEQFF 15 TRBJ2-1 TRBV9 few TRBD2
TGTGCCAGCAGTGTAGCCAGTAGTAGGAGCGGGCATGGCTACACCTTC CASSVASSRSGHGYTF 16 TRBJ1-2 TRBV6-1 few NA
TGTGCCAGCAGCCAACAGGGTCGGCGAGAGACCCAGTACTTC CASSQQGRRETQYF 14 TRBJ2-5 TRBV5-4 NA NA
TGTGCCAGCAGCGTAGCAGGCTCTGGAAACACCATATATTTT CASSVAGSGNTIYF 14 TRBJ1-3 TRBV9 NA NA
TGCGCCAGCAGCTTCGGAGGGTCTGGGACTAATGAAAAACTGTTTTTT CASSFGGSGTNEKLFF 16 TRBJ1-4 TRBV5-1 NA NA
TGTGCCGGCGACTGGACGGTCGCGGGTGAGCAGTTCTTC CAGDWTVAGEQFF 13 TRBJ2-1 TRBV6-5 NA NA
TGTGCCAGCAGTTTCCGGGGGGAGGCGACGAACACTGAAGCTTTCTTT CASSFRGEATNTEAFF 16 TRBJ1-1 TRBV28 NA NA
TGTGCCAGCAGTTACGGGCTCTCTGGGGCCAACGTCCTGACTTTC CASSYGLSGANVLTF 15 TRBJ2-6 TRBV6-5 NA NA
TGTGCCAGCTCAAAGGGACTTACGGCACTCAACACAGATACGCAGTATTTT CASSKGLTALNTDTQYF 17 TRBJ2-3 TRBV18 NA NA
TGTGCCAGCAGCGTAGTTGGGCAGGGAGGCAACACTGAAGCTTTCTTT CASSVVGQGGNTEAFF 16 TRBJ1-1 TRBV9 NA NA
TGTGCCACCAGTGATAGGGGTTCCTACGAGCAGTACTTC CATSDRGSYEQYF 13 TRBJ2-7 TRBV24-1 few NA
TGTGCCAGTAGTTCAAGAGGAACAGATACGCAGTATTTT CASSSRGTDTQYF 13 TRBJ2-3 TRBV19 NA NA
TGCGCCAGCAGTCGTAGCGGGCAGACTTCCGGGGAGCTGTTTTTT CASSRSGQTSGELFF 15 TRBJ2-2 TRBV10-2 few TRBD2
TGTGCCAGCAGTGACAGCGGGAGGGCCGGCGGGGAGCTGTTTTTT CASSDSGRAGGELFF 15 TRBJ2-2 TRBV2 NA TRBD2
TGTGCCAGCAGCCCAGGGGTCGATCAAGAGACCCAGTACTTC CASSPGVDQETQYF 14 TRBJ2-5 TRBV9 NA NA
TGTGCCAGTAGTCTGGCAGGATTGTCAGATACGCAGTATTTT CASSLAGLSDTQYF 14 TRBJ2-3 TRBV19 NA NA
TGTGCCAGCAATATGAAGGGACAGATCTACGAGCAGTACTTC CASNMKGQIYEQYF 14 TRBJ2-7 TRBV6-5 NA TRBD1
TGCGCCAGCAGCTTGATTACAGGCCAGCCCCAGCATTTT CASSLITGQPQHF 13 TRBJ1-5 TRBV5-1 NA NA
TGTGCCAGCAGCCCGGGACTAGCGGGGGAGACCCAGTACTTC CASSPGLAGETQYF 14 TRBJ2-5 TRBV7-9 NA TRBD2
TGTGCCAGCAGCGACCTGGGACTAGCGGGAGTAGATACGCAGTATTTT CASSDLGLAGVDTQYF 16 TRBJ2-3 TRBV7-2 NA TRBD2
TGCGCCAGCAGTCAACAGCGGGGGGAGACCCAGTACTTC CASSQQRGETQYF 13 TRBJ2-5 TRBV10-1 NA TRBD2
TGTGCCAGCAGCCCGCGATTGGGACGGGGGACTAATGAGCAGTTCTTC CASSPRLGRGTNEQFF 16 TRBJ2-1 TRBV5-8 NA NA
TGTGCCAGCAGCTCTGCAGGGGTTTGGGAGACCCAGTACTTC CASSSAGVWETQYF 14 TRBJ2-5 TRBV7-9 NA NA
TGTGCCAGCAGCCCTGGGACTAGCGGGAGGGCCGGGGAGCAGTACTTC CASSPGTSGRAGEQYF 16 TRBJ2-7 TRBV7-6 NA TRBD2
TGTGCCAGTAAGGGCGGGGCAGGAGACACCGGGGAGCTGTTTTTT CASKGGAGDTGELFF 15 TRBJ2-2 TRBV19 NA NA
TGTGCCAGCAGTTTATCTAGCGGGCCTTCCTACGAGCAGTACTTC CASSLSSGPSYEQYF 15 TRBJ2-7 TRBV27 NA TRBD2
TGTGCCAGCTTGCGGACAGGGGGAAAAGAGACCCAGTACTTC CASLRTGGKETQYF 14 TRBJ2-5 TRBV7-8 NA TRBD1
TGTGCCAGCAGAACAGGGACCCGGCCCCTCCACTTT CASRTGTRPLHF 12 TRBJ1-6 TRBV12-3/TRBV12-4 NA NA
TGTGCCAGCAGCAGGTCTAGCGGGATAGACAATGAGCAGTTCTTC CASSRSSGIDNEQFF 15 TRBJ2-1 TRBV5-5 NA TRBD2
TGTGCCAGCAGCTTTCAACAGGTATTATCCTCCGAAGCTTTCTTT CASSFQQVLSSEAFF 15 TRBJ1-1 TRBV7-2 NA NA
TGTGCCAGCAGTGGGGGACAGGGGGCTCGTGGAAACACCATATATTTT CASSGGQGARGNTIYF 16 TRBJ1-3 TRBV6-1 NA TRBD1
TGTGCCAGTAGACCCAGAGGGACTAGCGGGAGTTATACGCAGTATTTT CASRPRGTSGSYTQYF 16 TRBJ2-3 TRBV19 NA TRBD2
TGTGCCAGCAGTGGAGGCGGGAGTAAAGAGACCCAGTACTTC CASSGGGSKETQYF 14 TRBJ2-5 TRBV2 NA TRBD2
TGTGCCAGCAGAGACGGGACAAGATATGGCTACACCTTC CASRDGTRYGYTF 13 TRBJ1-2 TRBV6-5 NA NA
TGCAGCGTTGGGGAAGAGGGCCGCTATGGCTACACCTTC CSVGEEGRYGYTF 13 TRBJ1-2 TRBV29-1 NA NA
TGTGCCAGTAGAGAACAGGGGGCTTCTAATGAAAAACTGTTTTTT CASREQGASNEKLFF 15 TRBJ1-4 TRBV19 NA TRBD1
TGTGCCTGGAGTGTAAATAGGGCGGGTGAGCAGTTCTTC CAWSVNRAGEQFF 13 TRBJ2-1 TRBV30 NA NA
TGTGCCAGCAGCACACAGGGGTTCCTGAACACCGGGGAGCTGTTTTTT CASSTQGFLNTGELFF 16 TRBJ2-2 TRBV5-6 few TRBD1
TGTGCCAGCAGCAAAACAGGGGATGATGATGGCTACACCTTC CASSKTGDDDGYTF 14 TRBJ1-2 TRBV7-3 NA TRBD1
TGTGCCAGCAGTTTATGGGCGGGATTAGAGACCCAGTACTTC CASSLWAGLETQYF 14 TRBJ2-5 TRBV27 NA NA
TGTGCCAGCAGCCAAGCTAGCGGGAGTTACAATGAGCAGTTCTTC CASSQASGSYNEQFF 15 TRBJ2-1 TRBV7-2 NA TRBD2
TGTGCCAGCAGCTTTAGCGGTCGCTACGAGCAGTACTTC CASSFSGRYEQYF 13 TRBJ2-7 TRBV5-4 NA NA
TGTGCCAGCAGCTTAGTTACTTTGAACACTGAAGCTTTCTTT CASSLVTLNTEAFF 14 TRBJ1-1 TRBV5-5 NA NA
TGTGCCAGCCAGGCTAGCGGAGGCACAGATACGCAGTATTTT CASQASGGTDTQYF 14 TRBJ2-3 TRBV5-1 NA TRBD2
TGTGCCAGCAGCTTAGAGGTCGGGGGAGGCTCCTACGAGCAGTACTTC CASSLEVGGGSYEQYF 16 TRBJ2-7 TRBV7-2 NA NA
TGTGCCAGCAGGGTAGCGGGGGCCTACGAGCAGTACTTC CASRVAGAYEQYF 13 TRBJ2-7 TRBV12-3/TRBV12-4 NA TRBD2
TGTGCCAGCAGTCCAGAGGCGTCCGAGCAGTACTTC CASSPEASEQYF 12 TRBJ2-7 TRBV7-9 NA NA
TGTGCCAGCAGCCTACAGGGGCGCTATGGCTACACCTTC CASSLQGRYGYTF 13 TRBJ1-2 TRBV6-2/TRBV6-3 few TRBD1
TGCGCCAGCAGCTTGACCGGAGGGTCTGGGGCCAACGTCCTGACTTTC CASSLTGGSGANVLTF 16 TRBJ2-6 TRBV5-1 few NA
TGTGCTAGCAGCTTAGATCTAGCGGGAGGGACCGGGGAGCTGTTTTTT CASSLDLAGGTGELFF 16 TRBJ2-2 TRBV7-7 NA TRBD2
TGTGCCAGCAGTTCTCCGTGGGGCAGGAGCTCCTACGAGCAGTACTTC CASSSPWGRSSYEQYF 16 TRBJ2-7 TRBV28 NA NA
TGTGCCAGCATTTCCCTTTGGGCTAGCGGGAGCCACGTGCAAGAGACCCAGTACTTC CASISLWASGSHVQETQYF 19 TRBJ2-5 TRBV2 NA TRBD2
TGTGCCAGCAGTGAACGGACTAGCGGGATTGGGAATGAGCAGTTCTTC CASSERTSGIGNEQFF 16 TRBJ2-1 TRBV2 NA TRBD2
TGTGCCAGCAAAGAGCACTCTGGAAACACCATATATTTT CASKEHSGNTIYF 13 TRBJ1-3 TRBV27 NA NA
TGTGCCAGCAGCAGGGAGAGGGCTGGAGGAAATGAGCAGTTCTTC CASSRERAGGNEQFF 15 TRBJ2-1 TRBV14 NA NA
TGTGCCAGCAGTGTATCGACTAGCGGGAGTGTTAATGAGCAGTTCTTC CASSVSTSGSVNEQFF 16 TRBJ2-1 TRBV2 NA TRBD2
TGTGCCAGCAGCAAACTAGCGGTCGGACGCGAGCAGTACTTC CASSKLAVGREQYF 14 TRBJ2-7 TRBV7-2 few TRBD2